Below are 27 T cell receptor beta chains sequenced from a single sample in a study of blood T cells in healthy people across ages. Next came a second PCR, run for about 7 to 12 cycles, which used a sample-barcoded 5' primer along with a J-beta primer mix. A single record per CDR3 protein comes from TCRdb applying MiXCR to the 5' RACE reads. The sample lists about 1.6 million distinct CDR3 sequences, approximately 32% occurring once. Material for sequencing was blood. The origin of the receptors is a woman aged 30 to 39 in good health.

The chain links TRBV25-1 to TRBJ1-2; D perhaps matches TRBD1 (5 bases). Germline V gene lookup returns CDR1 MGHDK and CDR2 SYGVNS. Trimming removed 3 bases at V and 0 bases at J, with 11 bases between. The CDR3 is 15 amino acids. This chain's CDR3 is CASSEGPNTNYGYTF. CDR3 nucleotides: TGTGCCAGCAGTGAGGGACCGAATACTAACTATGGCTACACCTTC.

The CDR3 sequence: CASSLASQTRWDEQFF. CDR3 bases: TGCGCCAGCAGCTTGGCCAGCCAGACTAGGTGGGATGAGCAGTTCTTC. The rearrangement links TRBV5-1 to TRBJ2-1; TRBD2 might be the D (6 bases). The CDR3 extends over 16 amino acids. V shed 0 bases and J shed 8 bases, with 18 bases lying between them. Germline assignment: CDR1 SGHRS and CDR2 YFSETQ.

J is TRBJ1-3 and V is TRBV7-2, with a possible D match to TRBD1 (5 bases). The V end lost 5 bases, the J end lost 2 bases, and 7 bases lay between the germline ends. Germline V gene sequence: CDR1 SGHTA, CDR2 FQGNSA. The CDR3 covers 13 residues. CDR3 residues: CASSRDAGNTIYF. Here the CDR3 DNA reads TGTGCCAGCAGCCGGGACGCTGGAAACACCATATATTTT.

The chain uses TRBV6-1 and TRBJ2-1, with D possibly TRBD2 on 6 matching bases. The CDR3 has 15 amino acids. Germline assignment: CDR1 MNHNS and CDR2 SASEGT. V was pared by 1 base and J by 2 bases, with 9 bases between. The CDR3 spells CASSEGGVTYNEQFF. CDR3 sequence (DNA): TGTGCCAGCAGTGAAGGCGGGGTTACCTACAATGAGCAGTTCTTC.

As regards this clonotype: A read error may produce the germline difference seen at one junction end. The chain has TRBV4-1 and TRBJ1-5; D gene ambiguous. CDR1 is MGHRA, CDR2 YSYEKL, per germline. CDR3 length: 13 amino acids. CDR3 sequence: CASNQEVNQPQHF. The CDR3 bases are TGCGCCAGCAACCAAGAGGTAAATCAGCCCCAGCATTTT.

The CDR3 protein is CASSQSDPPHEQYF. The CDR3 nucleotides read TGCGCCAGCAGCCAATCGGACCCACCTCACGAGCAGTACTTC. The chain joins TRBV4-1 to TRBJ2-7; no firm D call. The germline V and J ends were trimmed by 2 bases and 5 bases, with 13 bases remaining between them. This CDR3 is built from 14 residues. CDR1 and CDR2 (germline): MGHRA, YSYEKL.

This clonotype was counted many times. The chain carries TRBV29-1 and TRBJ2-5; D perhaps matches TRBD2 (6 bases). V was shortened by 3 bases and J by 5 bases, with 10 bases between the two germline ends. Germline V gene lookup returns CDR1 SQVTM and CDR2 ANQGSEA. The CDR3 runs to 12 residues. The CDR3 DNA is TGCAGCGTTGAGGGACTTGAGGAGACCCAGTACTTC. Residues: CSVEGLEETQYF.

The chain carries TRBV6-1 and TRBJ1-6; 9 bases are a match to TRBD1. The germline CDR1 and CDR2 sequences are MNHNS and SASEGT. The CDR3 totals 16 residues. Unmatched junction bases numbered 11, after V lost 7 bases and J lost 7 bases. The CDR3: CASKIRTGVTNSPLHF. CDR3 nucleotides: TGTGCCAGCAAAATACGGACAGGGGTCACCAATTCACCCCTCCACTTT.

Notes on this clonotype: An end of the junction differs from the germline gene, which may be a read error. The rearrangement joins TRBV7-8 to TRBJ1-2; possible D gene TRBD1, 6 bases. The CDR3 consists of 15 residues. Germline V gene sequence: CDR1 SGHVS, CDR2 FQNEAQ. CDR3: CACSLTQGTNYGYTF. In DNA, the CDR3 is TGTGCCTGCAGCTTAACTCAGGGGACTAACTATGGCTACACCTTC.

CDR3 nucleotide sequence: TGTGCCAGCAGTGATAACGAGGCGGTAGCCCAGCATTTT. Translating it yields CASSDNEAVAQHF. The chain is built from TRBV2 and TRBJ1-5; D not resolved. This CDR3 region has 13 residues. Germline CDR1 reads SNHLY; CDR2 reads FYNNEI. Trimming pared 3 bases from V and 11 bases from J, leaving 14 bases between.

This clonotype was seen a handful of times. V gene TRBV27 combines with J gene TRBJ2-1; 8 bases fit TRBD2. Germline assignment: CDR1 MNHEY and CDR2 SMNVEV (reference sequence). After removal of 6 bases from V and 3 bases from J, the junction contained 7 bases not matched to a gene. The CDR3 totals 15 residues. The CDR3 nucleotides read TGTGCCAGCAGGCCCACTAGCGGCCTCTACAATGAGCAGTTCTTC. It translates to CASRPTSGLYNEQFF.

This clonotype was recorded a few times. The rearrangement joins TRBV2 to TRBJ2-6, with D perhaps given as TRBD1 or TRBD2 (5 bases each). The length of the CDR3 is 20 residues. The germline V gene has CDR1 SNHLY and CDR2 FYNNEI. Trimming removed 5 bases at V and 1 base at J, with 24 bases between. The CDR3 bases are TGTGCCAGCAGTCCCCACCTACAGATGGGACGGCTGTCTGGGGCCAACGTCCTGACTTTC. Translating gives CASSPHLQMGRLSGANVLTF.

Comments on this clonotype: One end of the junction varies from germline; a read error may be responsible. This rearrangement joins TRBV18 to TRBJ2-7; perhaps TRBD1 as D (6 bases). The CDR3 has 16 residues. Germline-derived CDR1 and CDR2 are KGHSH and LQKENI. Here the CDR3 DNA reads TGTGCCAGCTCCCCTTCCAGGGGCCTCAGCTCCTACAAGCAGTACTTC. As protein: CASSPSRGLSSYKQYF.

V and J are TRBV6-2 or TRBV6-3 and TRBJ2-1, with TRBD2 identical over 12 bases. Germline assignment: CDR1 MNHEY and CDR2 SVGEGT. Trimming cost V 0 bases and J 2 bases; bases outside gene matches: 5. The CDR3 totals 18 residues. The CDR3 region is CASSYSWTSGAAYNEQFF. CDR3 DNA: TGTGCCAGCAGTTACTCTTGGACTAGCGGGGCCGCCTACAATGAGCAGTTCTTC.

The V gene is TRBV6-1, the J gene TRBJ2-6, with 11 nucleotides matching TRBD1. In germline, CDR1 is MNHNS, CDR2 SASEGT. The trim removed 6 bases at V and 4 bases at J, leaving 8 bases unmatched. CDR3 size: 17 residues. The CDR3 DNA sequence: TGTGCCAGCAGGAGGGGGGACAGGGGGTTCGGGGCCAACGTCCTGACTTTC. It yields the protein CASRRGDRGFGANVLTF.

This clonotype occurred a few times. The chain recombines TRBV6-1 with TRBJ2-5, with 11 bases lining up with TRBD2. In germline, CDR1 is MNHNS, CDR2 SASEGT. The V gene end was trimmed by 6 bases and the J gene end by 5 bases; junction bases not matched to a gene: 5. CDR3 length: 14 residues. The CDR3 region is CASRRLAGFETQYF. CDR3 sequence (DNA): TGTGCCAGCAGGAGACTAGCGGGATTCGAGACCCAGTACTTC.

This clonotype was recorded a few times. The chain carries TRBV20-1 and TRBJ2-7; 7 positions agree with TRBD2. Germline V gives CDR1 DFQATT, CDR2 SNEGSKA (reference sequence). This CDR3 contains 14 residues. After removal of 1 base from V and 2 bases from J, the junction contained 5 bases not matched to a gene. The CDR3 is CSARAGRGTYEQYF. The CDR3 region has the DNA TGCAGTGCTAGAGCCGGGCGGGGGACCTACGAGCAGTACTTC.

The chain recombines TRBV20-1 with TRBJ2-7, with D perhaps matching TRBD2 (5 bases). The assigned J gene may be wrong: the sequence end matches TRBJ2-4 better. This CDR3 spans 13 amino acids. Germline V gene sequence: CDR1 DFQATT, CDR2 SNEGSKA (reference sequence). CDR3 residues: CSARPGLRDIQYF. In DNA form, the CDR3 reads TGCAGTGCTAGGCCCGGACTGCGGGACATTCAGTACTTC.

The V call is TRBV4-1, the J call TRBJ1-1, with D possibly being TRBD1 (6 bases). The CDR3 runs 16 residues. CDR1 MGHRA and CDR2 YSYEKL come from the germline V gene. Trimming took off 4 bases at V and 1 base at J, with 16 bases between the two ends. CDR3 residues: CASSPYHLRGNTEAFF. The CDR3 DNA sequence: TGCGCCAGCAGCCCATATCACCTCAGGGGGAACACTGAAGCTTTCTTT.

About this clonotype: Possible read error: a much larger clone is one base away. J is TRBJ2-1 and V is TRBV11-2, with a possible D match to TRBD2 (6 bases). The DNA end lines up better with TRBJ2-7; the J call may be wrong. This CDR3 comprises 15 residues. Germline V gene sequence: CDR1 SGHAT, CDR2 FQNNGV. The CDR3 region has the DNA TGTGCCAGCAGCTTTTTTTCTAGCGCTTACAATGAGCAGTACTTC. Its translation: CASSFFSSAYNEQYF.

CDR3 protein: CASSQVRTSGRYEQYF. The CDR3 nucleotides are TGTGCCAGCAGCCAAGTGAGGACTAGCGGCCGATACGAGCAGTACTTC. The V and J genes are TRBV3-1 and TRBJ2-5, with TRBD2 matching 10 bases. The J call is in doubt because the DNA end fits TRBJ2-7 better. CDR1 LGHDT and CDR2 YNNKEL come from the germline V gene (reference sequence). This CDR3 is built from 16 residues.

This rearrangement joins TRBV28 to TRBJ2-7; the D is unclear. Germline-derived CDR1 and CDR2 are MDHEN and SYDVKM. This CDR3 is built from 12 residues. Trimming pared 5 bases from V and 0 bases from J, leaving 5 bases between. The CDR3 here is CASSIVSYEQYF. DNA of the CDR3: TGTGCCAGCAGTATTGTCTCCTACGAGCAGTACTTC.

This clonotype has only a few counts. The CDR3 here is CASSGGQGARTEAFF. CDR3 nucleotides: TGTGCCAGCAGCGGGGGACAGGGGGCGCGGACTGAAGCTTTCTTT. The rearrangement links TRBV13 to TRBJ1-1, with 12 positions matching TRBD1. The CDR3 sequence is 15 residues long. The V gene's germline CDR1 is PRHDT and CDR2 FYEKMQ (reference sequence). V lost 5 bases and J lost 5; bases outside the gene matches: 6.

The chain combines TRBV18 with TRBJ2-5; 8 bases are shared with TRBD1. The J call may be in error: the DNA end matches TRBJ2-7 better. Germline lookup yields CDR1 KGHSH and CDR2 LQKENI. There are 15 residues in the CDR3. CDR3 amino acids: CASSPPGTGWGEQYF. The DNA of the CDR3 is TGTGCCAGCTCACCCCCCGGGACAGGTTGGGGCGAGCAGTACTTC.

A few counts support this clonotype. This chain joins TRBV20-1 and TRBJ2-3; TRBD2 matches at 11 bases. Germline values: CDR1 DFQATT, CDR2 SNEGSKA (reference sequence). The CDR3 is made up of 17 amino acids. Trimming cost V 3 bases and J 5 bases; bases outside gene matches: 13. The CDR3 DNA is TGCAGTGCTAGGCCTTATAGCGGGGGGGCCGGTATAGATACGCAGTATTTT. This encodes CSARPYSGGAGIDTQYF.

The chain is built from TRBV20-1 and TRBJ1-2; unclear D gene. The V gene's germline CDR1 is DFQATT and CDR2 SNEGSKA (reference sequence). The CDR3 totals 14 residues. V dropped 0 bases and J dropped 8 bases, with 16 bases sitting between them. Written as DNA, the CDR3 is TGCAGTGCTAGAGACCCCCGGCGGGCGGCGGGCTACACCTTC. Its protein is CSARDPRRAAGYTF.

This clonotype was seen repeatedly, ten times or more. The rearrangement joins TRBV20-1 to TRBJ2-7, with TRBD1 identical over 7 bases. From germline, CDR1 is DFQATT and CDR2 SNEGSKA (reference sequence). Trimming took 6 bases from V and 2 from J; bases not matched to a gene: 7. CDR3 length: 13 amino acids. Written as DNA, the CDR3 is TGCAGTGCGATCCTGGGACAGACCTACGAGCAGTACTTC. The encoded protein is CSAILGQTYEQYF.